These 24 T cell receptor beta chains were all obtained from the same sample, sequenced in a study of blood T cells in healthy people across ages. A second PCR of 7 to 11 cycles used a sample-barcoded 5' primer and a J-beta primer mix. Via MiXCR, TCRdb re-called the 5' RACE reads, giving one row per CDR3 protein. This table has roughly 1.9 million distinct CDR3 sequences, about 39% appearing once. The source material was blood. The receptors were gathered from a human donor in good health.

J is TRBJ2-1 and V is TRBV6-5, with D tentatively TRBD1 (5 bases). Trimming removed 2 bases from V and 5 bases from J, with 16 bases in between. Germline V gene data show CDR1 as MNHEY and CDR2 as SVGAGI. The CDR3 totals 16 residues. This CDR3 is CASSYGASGYHNEQFF. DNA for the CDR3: TGTGCCAGCAGTTACGGGGCTAGTGGGTACCACAATGAGCAGTTCTTC.

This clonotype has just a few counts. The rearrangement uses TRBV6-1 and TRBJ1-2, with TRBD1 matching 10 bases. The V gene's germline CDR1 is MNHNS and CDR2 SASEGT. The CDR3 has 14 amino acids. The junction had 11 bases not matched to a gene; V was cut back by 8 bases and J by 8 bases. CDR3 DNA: TGTGCCAGCGTCGTGAGGACAGGGGGTAACGGCTACACCTTC. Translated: CASVVRTGGNGYTF.

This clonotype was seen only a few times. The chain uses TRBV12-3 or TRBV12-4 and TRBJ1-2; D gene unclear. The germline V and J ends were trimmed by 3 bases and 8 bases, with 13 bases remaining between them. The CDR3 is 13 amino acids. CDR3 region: CASSFYQTGGYTF. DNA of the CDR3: TGTGCCAGCAGTTTCTATCAGACCGGCGGCTACACCTTC.

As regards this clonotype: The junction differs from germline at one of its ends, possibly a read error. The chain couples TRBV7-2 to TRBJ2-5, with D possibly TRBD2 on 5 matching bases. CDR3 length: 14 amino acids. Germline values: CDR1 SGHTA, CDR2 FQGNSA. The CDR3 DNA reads TGTGCCAGCTCAAGGCGGGTGGACCAAGAGACTCAGTACTTC. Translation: CASSRRVDQETQYF. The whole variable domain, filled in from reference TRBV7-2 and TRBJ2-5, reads GAGVSQSPSNKVTEKGKDVELRCDPISGHTALYWYRQSLGQGLEFLIYFQGNSAPDKSGLPSDRFSAERTGGSVSTLTIQRTQQEDSAVYLCASSRRVDQETQYFGPGTRLLVL.

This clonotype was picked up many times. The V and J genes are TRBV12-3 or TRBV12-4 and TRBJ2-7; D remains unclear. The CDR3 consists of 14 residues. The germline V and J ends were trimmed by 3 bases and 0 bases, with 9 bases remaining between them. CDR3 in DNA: TGTGCCAGCAGTTTTGGGCCAAACTCCTACGAGCAGTACTTC. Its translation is CASSFGPNSYEQYF.

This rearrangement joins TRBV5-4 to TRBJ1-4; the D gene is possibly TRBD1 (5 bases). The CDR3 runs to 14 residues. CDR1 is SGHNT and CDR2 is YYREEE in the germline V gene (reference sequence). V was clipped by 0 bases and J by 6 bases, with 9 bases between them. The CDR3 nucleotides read TGTGCCAGCAGCTTGGGACAGCCACATGAAAAACTGTTTTTT. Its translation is CASSLGQPHEKLFF.

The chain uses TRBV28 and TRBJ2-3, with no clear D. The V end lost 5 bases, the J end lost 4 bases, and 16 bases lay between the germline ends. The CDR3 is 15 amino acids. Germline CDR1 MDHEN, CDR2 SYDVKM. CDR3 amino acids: CASSRSQGGPDTQYF. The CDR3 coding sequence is TGTGCCAGCAGTCGGTCTCAAGGTGGGCCAGATACGCAGTATTTT.

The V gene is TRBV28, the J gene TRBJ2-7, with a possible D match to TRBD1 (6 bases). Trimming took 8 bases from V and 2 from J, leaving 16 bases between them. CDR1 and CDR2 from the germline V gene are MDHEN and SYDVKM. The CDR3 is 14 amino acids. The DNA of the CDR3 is TGTGCCAGCGGGGGCCCAGGGTCTACCTACGAGCAGTACTTC. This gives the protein CASGGPGSTYEQYF.

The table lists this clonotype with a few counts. This chain's CDR3 is CASSLLTSGGAREQFF. The CDR3 nucleotides are TGCGCCAGCAGCTTGTTGACTAGCGGGGGGGCTCGGGAGCAGTTCTTC. This chain joins TRBV5-1 and TRBJ2-1, with 14 bases matching TRBD2. Germline V gene lookup returns CDR1 SGHRS and CDR2 YFSETQ. The length of the CDR3 is 16 residues. With V trimmed by 1 base and J by 10 bases, 7 bases remained unmatched.

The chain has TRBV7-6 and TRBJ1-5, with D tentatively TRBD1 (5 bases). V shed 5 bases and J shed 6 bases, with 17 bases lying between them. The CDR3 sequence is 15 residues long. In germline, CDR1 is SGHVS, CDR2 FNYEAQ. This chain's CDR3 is CASSPSGGGGQPQHF. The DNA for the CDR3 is TGTGCCAGCAGCCCTTCGGGGGGGGGAGGTCAGCCCCAGCATTTT.

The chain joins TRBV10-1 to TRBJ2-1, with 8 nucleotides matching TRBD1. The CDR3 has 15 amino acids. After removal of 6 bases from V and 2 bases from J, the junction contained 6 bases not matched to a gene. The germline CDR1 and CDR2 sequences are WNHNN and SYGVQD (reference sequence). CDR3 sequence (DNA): TGCGCCAGCAGACCCTCGGGACAGGCCTACAATGAGCAGTTCTTC. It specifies CASRPSGQAYNEQFF.

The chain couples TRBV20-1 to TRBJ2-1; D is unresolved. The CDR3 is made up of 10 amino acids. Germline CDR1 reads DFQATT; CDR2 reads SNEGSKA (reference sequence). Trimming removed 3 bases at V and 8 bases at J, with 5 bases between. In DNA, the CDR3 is TGCAGTGCTAGTTCGTATGAGCAGTTCTTC. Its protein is CSASSYEQFF.

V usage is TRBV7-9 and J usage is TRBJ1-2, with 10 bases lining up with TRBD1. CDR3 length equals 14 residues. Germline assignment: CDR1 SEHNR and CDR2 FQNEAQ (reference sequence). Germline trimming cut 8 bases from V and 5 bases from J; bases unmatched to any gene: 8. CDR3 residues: CASGGDRGDYGYTF. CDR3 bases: TGTGCCAGCGGGGGGGACAGGGGTGATTATGGCTACACCTTC.

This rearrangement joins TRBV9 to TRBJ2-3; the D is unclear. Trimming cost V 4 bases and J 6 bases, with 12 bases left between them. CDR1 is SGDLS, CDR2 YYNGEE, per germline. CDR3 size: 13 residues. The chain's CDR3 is CASSIAVEDTQYF. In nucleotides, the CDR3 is TGTGCCAGCAGCATAGCTGTGGAGGATACGCAGTATTTT.

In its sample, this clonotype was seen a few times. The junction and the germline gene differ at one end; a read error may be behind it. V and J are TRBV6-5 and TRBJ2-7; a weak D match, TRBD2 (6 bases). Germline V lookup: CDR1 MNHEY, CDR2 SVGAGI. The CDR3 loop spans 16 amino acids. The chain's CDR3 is CASSYGREAGSCEQYF. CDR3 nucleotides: TGTGCCAGCAGTTATGGCAGGGAGGCAGGGTCCTGCGAGCAGTACTTC.

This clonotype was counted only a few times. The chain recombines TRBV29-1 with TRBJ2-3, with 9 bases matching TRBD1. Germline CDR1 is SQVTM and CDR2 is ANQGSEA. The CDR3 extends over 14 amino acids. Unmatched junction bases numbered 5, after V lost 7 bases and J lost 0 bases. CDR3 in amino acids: CSGDGQGSTDTQYF. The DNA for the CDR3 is TGCAGCGGCGACGGACAGGGGAGCACAGATACGCAGTATTTT.

In DNA, the CDR3 is TGTGCCAGCAGCCAAGAAGACGTTTCACTCCCACAGTATTTT. The encoded protein is CASSQEDVSLPQYF. The chain uses TRBV4-2 and TRBJ2-3; no firm D call. The germline V gene encodes CDR1 LGHNA and CDR2 YNFKEQ. CDR3 length: 14 residues. The V end lost 0 bases, the J end lost 12 bases, and 16 bases lay between the germline ends.

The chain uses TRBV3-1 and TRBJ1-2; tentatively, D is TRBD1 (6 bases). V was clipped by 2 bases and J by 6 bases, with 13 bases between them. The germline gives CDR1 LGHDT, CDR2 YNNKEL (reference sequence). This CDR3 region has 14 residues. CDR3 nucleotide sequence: TGTGCCAGCAGCCAAACCGGGGGCGGAAATGGCTACACCTTC. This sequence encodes CASSQTGGGNGYTF.

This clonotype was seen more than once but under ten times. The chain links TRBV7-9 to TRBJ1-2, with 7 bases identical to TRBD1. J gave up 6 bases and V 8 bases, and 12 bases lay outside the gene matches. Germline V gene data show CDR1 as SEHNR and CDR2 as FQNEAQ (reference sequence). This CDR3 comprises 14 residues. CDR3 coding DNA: TGTGCCAGCGAACCCCCCGACAGGGAAAATGGCTACACCTTC. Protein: CASEPPDRENGYTF.

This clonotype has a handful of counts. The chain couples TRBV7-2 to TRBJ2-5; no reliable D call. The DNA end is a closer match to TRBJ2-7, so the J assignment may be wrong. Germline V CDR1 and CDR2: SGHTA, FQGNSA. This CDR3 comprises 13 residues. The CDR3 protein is CASSFRIFDEQYF. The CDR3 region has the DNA TGTGCCAGCAGCTTCCGAATATTTGACGAGCAGTACTTC.

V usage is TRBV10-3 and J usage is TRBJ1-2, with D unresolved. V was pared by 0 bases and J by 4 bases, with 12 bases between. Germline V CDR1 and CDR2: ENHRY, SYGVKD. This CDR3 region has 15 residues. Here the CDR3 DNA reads TGTGCCATCAGTGAGTCGAATGCCAGTCCCTATGGCTACACCTTC. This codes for CAISESNASPYGYTF.

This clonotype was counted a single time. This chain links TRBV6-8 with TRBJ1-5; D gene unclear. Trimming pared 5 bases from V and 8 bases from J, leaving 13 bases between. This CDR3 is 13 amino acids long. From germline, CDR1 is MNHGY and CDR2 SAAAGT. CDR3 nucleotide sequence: TGTGCCAGCAGTACAGCGCGACTTAAGCCCCAGCATTTT. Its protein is CASSTARLKPQHF.

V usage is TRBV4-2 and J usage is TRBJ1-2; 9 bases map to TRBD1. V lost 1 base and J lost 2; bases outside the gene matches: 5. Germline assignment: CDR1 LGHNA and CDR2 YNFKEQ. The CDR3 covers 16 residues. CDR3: CASSQATGGANYGYTF. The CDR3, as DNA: TGTGCCAGCAGCCAAGCGACAGGGGGGGCAAACTATGGCTACACCTTC.

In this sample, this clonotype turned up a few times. The chain's CDR3 is CASSLSTGYYGYTF. The DNA for the CDR3 is TGTGCCAGCAGTTTGTCGACAGGTTACTATGGCTACACCTTC. This chain links TRBV12-3 or TRBV12-4 with TRBJ1-2; D might be TRBD1 (6 bases). The CDR3 spans 14 residues. The V end lost 3 bases, the J end lost 3 bases, and 11 bases lay between the germline ends.